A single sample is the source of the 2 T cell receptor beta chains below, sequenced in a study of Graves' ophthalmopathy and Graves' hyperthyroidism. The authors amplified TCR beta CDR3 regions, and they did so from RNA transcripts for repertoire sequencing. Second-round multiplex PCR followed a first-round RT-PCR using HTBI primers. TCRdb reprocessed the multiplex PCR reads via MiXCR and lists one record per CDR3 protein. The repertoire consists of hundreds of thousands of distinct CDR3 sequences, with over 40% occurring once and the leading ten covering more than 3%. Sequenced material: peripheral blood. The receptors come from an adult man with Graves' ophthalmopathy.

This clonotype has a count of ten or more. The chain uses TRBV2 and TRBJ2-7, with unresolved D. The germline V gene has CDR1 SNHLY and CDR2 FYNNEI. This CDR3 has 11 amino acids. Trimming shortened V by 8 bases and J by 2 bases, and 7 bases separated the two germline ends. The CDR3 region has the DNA TGTGCCAGCCGGAACACCTACGAGCAGTACTTC. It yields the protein CASRNTYEQYF. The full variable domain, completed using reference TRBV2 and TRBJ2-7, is EPEVTQTPSHQVTQMGQEVILRCVPISNHLYFYWYRQILGQKVEFLVSFYNNEISEKSEIFDDQFSVERPDGSNFTLKIRSTKLEDSAMYFCASRNTYEQYFGPGTRLTVT.

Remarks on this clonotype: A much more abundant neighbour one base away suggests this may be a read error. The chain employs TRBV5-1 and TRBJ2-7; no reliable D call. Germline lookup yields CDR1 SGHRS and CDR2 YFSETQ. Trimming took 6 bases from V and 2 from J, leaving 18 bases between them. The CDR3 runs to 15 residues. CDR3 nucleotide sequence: TGCGCCAGCACCCCGTTAGAATCTCTGACCTACGAGCAGTACTTC. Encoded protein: CASTPLESLTYEQYF. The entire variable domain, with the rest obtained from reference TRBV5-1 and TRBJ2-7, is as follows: KAGVTQTPRYLIKTRGQQVTLSCSPISGHRSVSWYQQTPGQGLQFLFEYFSETQRNKGNFPGRFSGRQFSNSRSEMNVSTLELGDSALYLCASTPLESLTYEQYFGPGTRLTVT.